This entry features one T cell receptor beta chain sequence. Its antigen is undetermined. Not enrolled were patients with uncontrolled infection, other autoimmune disease, pregnancy or lactation. Fresh peripheral blood, 10 ml, yielded the PBMCs. Amplified TCR beta CDR3 regions derived from RNA transcripts. HTBI primers were the set used in a first-round RT-PCR of the TCR CDR3. TCRdb redid the calling of the multiplex PCR reads with MiXCR, one entry per CDR3 protein. The table lists approximately 400,000 distinct CDR3 sequences, 15% to 17% of them singletons. This record belongs to a study of T cells in Graves' hyperthyroidism and ophthalmopathy. General observations from the study: Blood also showed most of the thyroid clonotypes that were expanded above 0.001.

The TCR sequence derives from a woman between 18 and 30 years old with Graves' hyperthyroidism. The sample taken for sequencing was blood.

The CDR3, as DNA: TGTGCCAGCAGTGTCCGGCGGGAGTGGGAAACCGGGGAGCTGTTTTTT. Encoded protein: CASSVRREWETGELFF. The chain couples TRBV6-2 or TRBV6-3 to TRBJ2-2, with 7 bases identical to TRBD2. Germline V gene sequence: CDR1 MNHEY, CDR2 SVGEGT. Trimming cost V 5 bases and J 5 bases; bases outside gene matches: 11. The CDR3 is made up of 16 amino acids.